This T cell receptor beta chain was profiled in a study of cytomegalovirus exposure and HLA in healthy donors. General observations from the study: Several top significant clusters appeared, in a later analysis, to be linked to common viral pathogens.

PCR was performed using 60 Vbeta and 13 Jbeta primers. Original handling: In a later analysis, of some 80 million unique beta chains, around 9.9 million appeared in at least two donors. Sequencing was performed with immunoSEQ multiplex PCR; in TCRdb, only in-frame clones are kept and a portion is missing. V, J and clone size reflect that table, while D and trimming were determined from the DNA. The sample lists some 130,000 clones, around 73% occurring once. This CDR3 spans 13 amino acids. V lost 1 base, J lost 7 bases, and 8 bases lay in between. Germline CDR1 is LNHNV and CDR2 is YYDKDF (reference sequence). Worth noting for this clone: What it recognizes is unknown.

Sequenced material: PBMCs. The gene calls are TRBV15 and TRBJ1-5; D gene uncertain. The TCR was taken from a woman aged 40-49 years in good health and CMV-seronegative. The CDR3 reads CATSRAPSQPQHF. The CDR3 DNA reads as TGTGCCACCAGCAGAGCCCCGTCCCAGCCCCAGCATTTT.